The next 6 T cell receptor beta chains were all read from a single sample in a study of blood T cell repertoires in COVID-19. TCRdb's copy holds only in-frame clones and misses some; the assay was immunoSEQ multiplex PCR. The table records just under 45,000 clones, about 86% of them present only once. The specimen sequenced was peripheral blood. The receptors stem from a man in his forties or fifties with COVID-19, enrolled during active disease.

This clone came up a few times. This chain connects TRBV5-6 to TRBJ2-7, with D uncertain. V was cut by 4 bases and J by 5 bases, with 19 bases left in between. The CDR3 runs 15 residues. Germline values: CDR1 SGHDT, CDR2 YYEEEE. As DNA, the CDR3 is TGTGCCAGCAGCCGCCCAGGTTCCGCTACTGACGAGCAGTACTTC. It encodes CASSRPGSATDEQYF. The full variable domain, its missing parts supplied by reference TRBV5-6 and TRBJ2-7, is DAGVTQSPTHLIKTRGQQVTLRCSPKSGHDTVSWYQQALGQGPQFIFQYYEEEERQRGNFPDRFSGHQFPNYSSELNVNALLLGDSALYLCASSRPGSATDEQYFGPGTRLTVT.

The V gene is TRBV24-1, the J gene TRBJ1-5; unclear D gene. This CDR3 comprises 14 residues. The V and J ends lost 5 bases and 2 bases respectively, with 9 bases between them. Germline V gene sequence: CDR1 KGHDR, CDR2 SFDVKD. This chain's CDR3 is CATSGYGGNQPQHF. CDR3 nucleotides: TGTGCCACCAGTGGATACGGGGGCAATCAGCCCCAGCATTTT.

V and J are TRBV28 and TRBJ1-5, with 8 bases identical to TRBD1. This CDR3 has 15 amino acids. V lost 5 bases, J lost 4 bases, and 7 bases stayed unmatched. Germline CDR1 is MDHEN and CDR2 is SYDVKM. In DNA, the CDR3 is TGTGCCAGCAGTCCGGGGACAGGTCGAAATCAGCCCCAGCATTTT. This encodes CASSPGTGRNQPQHF.

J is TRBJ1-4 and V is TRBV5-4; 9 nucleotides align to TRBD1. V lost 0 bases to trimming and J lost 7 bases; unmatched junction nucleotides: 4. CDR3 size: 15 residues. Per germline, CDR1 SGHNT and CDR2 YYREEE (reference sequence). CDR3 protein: CASSLEQGAGEKLFF. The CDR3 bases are TGTGCCAGCAGCTTGGAACAGGGGGCTGGTGAAAAACTGTTTTTT.

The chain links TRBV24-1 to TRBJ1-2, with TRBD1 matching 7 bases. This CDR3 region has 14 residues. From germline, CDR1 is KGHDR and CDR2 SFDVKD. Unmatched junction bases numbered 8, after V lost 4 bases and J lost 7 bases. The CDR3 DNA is TGTGCCACCAGTGACCCGGGACAGTCCGGTGGCTACACCTTC. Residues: CATSDPGQSGGYTF.

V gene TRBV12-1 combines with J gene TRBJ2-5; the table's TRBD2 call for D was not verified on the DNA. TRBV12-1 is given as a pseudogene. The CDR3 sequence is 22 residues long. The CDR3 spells CASSGSPGLAAGNPPLQETQYF. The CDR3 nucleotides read TGTGCCAGCAGCGGAAGTCCGGGACTAGCCGCCGGGAACCCCCCCCTTCAAGAGACCCAGTACTTC.